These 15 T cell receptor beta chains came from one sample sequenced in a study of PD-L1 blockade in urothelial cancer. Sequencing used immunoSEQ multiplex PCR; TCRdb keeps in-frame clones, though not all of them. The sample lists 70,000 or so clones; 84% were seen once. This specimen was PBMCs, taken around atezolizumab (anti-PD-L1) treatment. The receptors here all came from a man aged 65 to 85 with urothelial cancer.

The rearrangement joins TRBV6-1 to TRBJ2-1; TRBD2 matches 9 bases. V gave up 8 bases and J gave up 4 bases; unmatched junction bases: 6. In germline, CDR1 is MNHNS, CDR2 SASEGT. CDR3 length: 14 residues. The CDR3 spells CASATSGSYNEQFF. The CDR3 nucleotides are TGTGCCAGCGCAACTAGCGGGTCGTACAATGAGCAGTTCTTC.

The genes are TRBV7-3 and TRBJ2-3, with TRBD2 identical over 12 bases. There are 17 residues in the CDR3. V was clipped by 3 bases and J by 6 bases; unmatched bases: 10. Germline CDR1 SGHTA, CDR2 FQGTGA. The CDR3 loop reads CASSLQLAGGGADTQYF. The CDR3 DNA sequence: TGTGCCAGCAGCTTGCAACTAGCGGGAGGAGGAGCGGATACGCAGTATTTT. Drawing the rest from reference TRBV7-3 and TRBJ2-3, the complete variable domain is GAGVSQTPSNKVTEKGKYVELRCDPISGHTALYWYRQSLGQGPEFLIYFQGTGAADDSGLPNDRFFAVRPEGSVSTLKIQRTERGDSAVYLCASSLQLAGGGADTQYFGPGTRLTVL.

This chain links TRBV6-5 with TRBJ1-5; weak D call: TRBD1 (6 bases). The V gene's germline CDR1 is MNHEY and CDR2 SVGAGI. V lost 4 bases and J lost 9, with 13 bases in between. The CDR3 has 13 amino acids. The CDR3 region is CASSSTGRTPQHF. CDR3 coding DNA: TGTGCCAGCAGTTCGACAGGCCGGACGCCCCAGCATTTT.

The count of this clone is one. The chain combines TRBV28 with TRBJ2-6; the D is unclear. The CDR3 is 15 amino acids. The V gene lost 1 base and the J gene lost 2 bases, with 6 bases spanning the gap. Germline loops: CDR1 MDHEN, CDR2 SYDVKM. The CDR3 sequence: CASSLSQAGANVLTF. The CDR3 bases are TGTGCCAGCAGTTTATCCCAGGCTGGGGCCAACGTCCTGACTTTC.

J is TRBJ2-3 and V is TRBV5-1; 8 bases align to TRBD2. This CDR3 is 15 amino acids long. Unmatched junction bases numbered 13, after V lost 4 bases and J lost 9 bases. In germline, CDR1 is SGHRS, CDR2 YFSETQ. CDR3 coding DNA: TGCGCCAGCAGCCCCGGGGGGGGGACTACCGGAACGCAGTATTTT. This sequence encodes CASSPGGGTTGTQYF.

CDR3 sequence: CASSFSAGELFF. For the CDR3, the DNA is TGCGCCAGCAGCTTTAGTGCCGGGGAGCTGTTTTTT. This chain uses TRBV5-1 with TRBJ2-2, with no clear D. The CDR3 extends over 12 amino acids. Trimming took off 2 bases at V and 6 bases at J, with 5 bases between the two ends. From germline, CDR1 is SGHRS and CDR2 YFSETQ.

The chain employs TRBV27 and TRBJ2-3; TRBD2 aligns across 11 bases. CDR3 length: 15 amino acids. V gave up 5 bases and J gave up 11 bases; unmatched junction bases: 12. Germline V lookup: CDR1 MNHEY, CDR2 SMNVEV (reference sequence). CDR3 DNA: TGTGCCAGCAGTCCTCTGACTAGCGGGGAGGGAGGGCAGTATTTT. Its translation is CASSPLTSGEGGQYF.

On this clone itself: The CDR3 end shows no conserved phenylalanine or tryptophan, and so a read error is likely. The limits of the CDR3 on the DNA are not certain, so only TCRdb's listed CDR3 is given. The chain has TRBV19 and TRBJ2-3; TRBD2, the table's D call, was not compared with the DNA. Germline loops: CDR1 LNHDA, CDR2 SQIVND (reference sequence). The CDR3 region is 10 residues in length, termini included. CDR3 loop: CASSPRTSGN.

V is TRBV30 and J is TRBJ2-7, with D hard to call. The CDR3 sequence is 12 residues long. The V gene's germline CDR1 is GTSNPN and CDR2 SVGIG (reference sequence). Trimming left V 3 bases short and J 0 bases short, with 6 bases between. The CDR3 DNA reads TGTGCCTGGAGCCTTTTCTCCTACGAGCAGTACTTC. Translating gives CAWSLFSYEQYF.

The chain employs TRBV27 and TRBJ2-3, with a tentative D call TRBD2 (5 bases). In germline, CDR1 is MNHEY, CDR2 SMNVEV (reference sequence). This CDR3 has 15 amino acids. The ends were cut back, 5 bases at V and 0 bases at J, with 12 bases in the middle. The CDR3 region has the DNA TGTGCCAGCAGTCAAGCGGAGCTCAGCACAGATACGCAGTATTTT. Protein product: CASSQAELSTDTQYF.

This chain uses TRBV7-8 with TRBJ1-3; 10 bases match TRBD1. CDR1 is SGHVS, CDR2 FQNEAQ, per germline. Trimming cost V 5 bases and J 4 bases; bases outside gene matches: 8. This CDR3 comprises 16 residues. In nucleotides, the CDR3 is TGTGCCAGCAGCCAAACGGACAGGGGGTTGGGAAACACCATATATTTT. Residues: CASSQTDRGLGNTIYF.

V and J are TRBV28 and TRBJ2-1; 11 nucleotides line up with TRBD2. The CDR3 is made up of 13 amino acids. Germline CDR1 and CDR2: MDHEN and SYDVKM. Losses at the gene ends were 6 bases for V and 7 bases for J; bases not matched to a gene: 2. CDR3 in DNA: TGTGCCAGCAGGTGGACTAGCGGGAATGAGCAGTTCTTC. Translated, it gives CASRWTSGNEQFF. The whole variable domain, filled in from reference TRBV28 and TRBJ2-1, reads DVKVTQSSRYLVKRTGEKVFLECVQDMDHENMFWYRQDPGLGLRLIYFSYDVKMKEKGDIPEGYSVSREKKERFSLILESASTNQTSMYLCASRWTSGNEQFFGPGTRLTVL.

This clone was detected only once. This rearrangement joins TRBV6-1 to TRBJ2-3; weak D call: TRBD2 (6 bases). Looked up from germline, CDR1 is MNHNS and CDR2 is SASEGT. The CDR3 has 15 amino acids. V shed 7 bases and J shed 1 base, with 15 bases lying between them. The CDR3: CASTGEIAGTDTQYF. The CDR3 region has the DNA TGTGCCAGCACCGGAGAGATAGCGGGCACAGATACGCAGTATTTT.

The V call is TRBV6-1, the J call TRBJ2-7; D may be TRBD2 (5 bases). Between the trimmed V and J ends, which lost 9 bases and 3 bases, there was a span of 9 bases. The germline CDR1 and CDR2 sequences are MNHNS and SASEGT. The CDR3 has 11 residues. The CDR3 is CASRGVYEQYF. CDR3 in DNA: TGTGCCAGTCGGGGAGTCTACGAGCAGTACTTC.

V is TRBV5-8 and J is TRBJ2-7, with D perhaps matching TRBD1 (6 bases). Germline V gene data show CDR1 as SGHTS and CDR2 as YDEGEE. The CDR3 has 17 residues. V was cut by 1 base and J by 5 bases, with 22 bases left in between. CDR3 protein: CASSLILVTGSPHEQYF. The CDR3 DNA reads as TGTGCCAGCAGCTTGATATTGGTTACAGGGAGCCCTCACGAGCAGTACTTC.